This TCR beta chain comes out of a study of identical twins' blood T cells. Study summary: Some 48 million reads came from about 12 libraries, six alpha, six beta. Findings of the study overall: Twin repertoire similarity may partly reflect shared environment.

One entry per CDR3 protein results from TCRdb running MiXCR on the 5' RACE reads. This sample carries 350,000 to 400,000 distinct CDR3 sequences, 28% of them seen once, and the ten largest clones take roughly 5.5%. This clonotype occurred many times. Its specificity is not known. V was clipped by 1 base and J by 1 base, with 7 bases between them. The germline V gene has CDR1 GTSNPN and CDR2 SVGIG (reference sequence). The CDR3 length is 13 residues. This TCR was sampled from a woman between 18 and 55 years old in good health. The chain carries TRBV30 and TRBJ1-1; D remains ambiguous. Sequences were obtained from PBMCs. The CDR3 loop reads CAWSENGNTEAFF. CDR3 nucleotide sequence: TGTGCCTGGAGTGAAAACGGGAACACTGAAGCTTTCTTT.